This paragraph reports one TCR beta chain. This entry is derived from a study of blood T cell repertoires in COVID-19. V lost 6 bases to trimming and J lost 8 bases, with 25 bases between them. This CDR3 contains 16 residues. Germline V lookup: CDR1 MDHEN, CDR2 SYDVKM. Assay used: immunoSEQ multiplex PCR; TCRdb lists only in-frame clones, some missing. The table lists hundreds of thousands of clones, 70% to 90% of them singletons. This TCR derives from a man aged 25-45 years who had recovered from COVID-19. V gene TRBV28 combines with J gene TRBJ1-2; maybe TRBD1 (5 bases). The sequencing input was PBMCs or T cells enriched from blood (not recorded which). CDR3 amino acids: CASSPPGQLNRQGYTF. The CDR3 region has the DNA TGTGCCAGCAGCCCCCCCGGGCAGCTAAACCGACAGGGCTACACCTTC.